A selection of T cell receptor beta chains follows, all from one sample in a study of blood T cell repertoires in COVID-19. The assay was immunoSEQ multiplex PCR, and TCRdb's table has in-frame clones only and misses some. Among about 220,000 clones listed, 70% to 85% were seen once. Sequenced: PBMCs or T cells enriched from blood (not recorded which). These receptors came from a woman aged 55-70 years who had recovered from COVID-19. Both conserved end residues are part of each CDR3.

v_call	j_call	cdr3_length	cdr3_aa
TRBV19	TRBJ1-2	14	CASSIIDREYGYTF
TRBV5-6	TRBJ1-2	13	CASSRQDNYGYTF
TRBV7-9	TRBJ1-2	16	CASSSGQVPYSGGYTF
TRBV5-4	TRBJ2-7	14	CASRGRPGDYEQYF
TRBV4-2	TRBJ1-2	15	CASSQDGGQAGGYTF
TRBV5-6	TRBJ2-5	15	CASSLRLAGGETQYF
TRBV7-8	TRBJ1-1	15	CASSPPGTGVTEAFF
TRBV7-2	TRBJ1-6	15	CASSSTDREDSPLHF
TRBV24-1	TRBJ2-3	16	CATSDPGTSGTDTQYF
TRBV19	TRBJ1-2	13	CASEGLTNYGYTF
TRBV2	TRBJ1-2	15	CASSEVEGALYGYTF
TRBV7-9	TRBJ1-1	14	CASSLVDRDTEAFF
TRBV11-1	TRBJ2-3	15	CASSLIDRGADTQYF
TRBV4-3	TRBJ1-6	17	CASSLGQGAGGDSPLHF
TRBV11-2	TRBJ2-7	15	CASSTQGQISYEQYF
TRBV7-9	TRBJ2-5	12	CASSRGQETQYF
TRBV7-7	TRBJ2-2	16	CASSPSRTRGSGELFF
TRBV10-3	TRBJ2-2	16	CAIRGKSGVDTGELFF
TRBV14	TRBJ1-2	16	CASSPAPGQGGYGYTF
TRBV18	TRBJ1-1	15	CASSLSDRGNTEAFF
TRBV24-1	TRBJ2-3	14	CATSARGATDTQYF
TRBV7-6	TRBJ2-7	18	CASSGVRGIGGKGYEQYF
TRBV5-1	TRBJ1-2	13	CASSLDTDYGYTF
TRBV2	TRBJ1-2	13	CASRDRENYGYTF
TRBV10-3	TRBJ2-5	15	CAIAGTSGGRETQYF
TRBV5-1	TRBJ2-1	14	CASSLGGAYNEQFF
TRBV24-1	TRBJ2-5	15	CATSDPRDRQETQYF
TRBV7-2	TRBJ2-7	17	CASSSSGGRGTGYEQYF
TRBV7-2	TRBJ2-3	16	CASSLARTSGQDTQYF
TRBV3-1/TRBV3-2	TRBJ2-7	20	CASSQRPWGLAGNNEDEQYF
TRBV18	TRBJ1-1	15	CASSTTGTRGAEAFF
TRBV11-3	TRBJ2-1	15	CASSYRGSSYNEQFF
TRBV11-2	TRBJ2-7	11	CASSSSQLQYF
TRBV7-2	TRBJ1-2	15	CASSLTGDVAYGYTF
TRBV3-1/TRBV3-2	TRBJ2-2	13	CASSHLDRVELFF
TRBV27	TRBJ2-3	15	CASSPGQGSTDTQYF
TRBV6-2/TRBV6-3	TRBJ1-5	14	CASSYGTGNQPQHF
TRBV19	TRBJ2-7	15	CASSIGTGGTYEQYF
TRBV5-1	TRBJ2-3	14	CASRGGSSTDTQYF
TRBV18	TRBJ1-1	14	CASSPTGSGTEAFF
TRBV12-3/TRBV12-4	TRBJ2-4	12	CASSHSGNIQYF
TRBV19	TRBJ1-4	16	CASSRGMVLLGEKLFF
TRBV29-1	TRBJ1-1	12	CSDLTLSTEAFF
TRBV19	TRBJ2-2	17	CASTVLREGLNTGELFF
TRBV7-8	TRBJ1-3	19	CASSAGQGAFKSSGNTIYF
TRBV7-2	TRBJ1-3	14	CASSLPSSGNTIYF
TRBV6-5	TRBJ2-7	15	CASSYGARGGYEQYF
TRBV11-2	TRBJ1-2	12	CASSSEGYGYTF
TRBV24-1	TRBJ1-1	19	CATSDPLRETTTPNTEAFF
TRBV19	TRBJ2-1	14	CASSIGYSYNEQFF
TRBV10-2	TRBJ1-2	15	CASSDQQETNYGYTF
TRBV5-6	TRBJ1-1	14	CASSLATGNTEAFF
TRBV7-8	TRBJ1-1	16	CASSLDEQRTNTEAFF
TRBV9	TRBJ1-6	17	CASSASYRDSKYSPLHF
TRBV24-1	TRBJ1-1	14	CATRAGTGNTEAFF
TRBV3-1/TRBV3-2	TRBJ1-2	16	CASSQAGRGRDAGYTF
TRBV10-3	TRBJ1-2	13	CAISAGLLNGYTF
TRBV14	TRBJ2-7	13	CASSYTGATEQYF
TRBV19	TRBJ1-2	14	CASSVQGFRYGYTF
TRBV11-3	TRBJ1-1	13	CASSKDGDTEAFF